Each of the 4 T cell receptor beta chains below was sequenced from the same sample in a study of cytotoxic CD8 clonotypes in ibrutinib-treated CLL. Libraries were prepared by immunoSEQ multiplex PCR; TCRdb keeps only in-frame clonotypes and omits some of them. Seen here are about 160,000 clones, over 65% observed once, and the top ten hold roughly 2%. The sequenced sample was PBMCs, obtained after 12 months of ibrutinib treatment. The receptors shown here come from a human donor with chronic lymphocytic leukemia.

In this sample, this clone turned up once. The V call is TRBV6-6, the J call TRBJ1-2; 7 nucleotides agree with TRBD1. This CDR3 has 13 residues. Germline-derived CDR1 and CDR2 are MNHNY and SVGAGI (reference sequence). The trim removed 5 bases at V and 8 bases at J, leaving 8 bases unmatched. The CDR3 nucleotides read TGTGCCAGCAGTCCTACAGGGGAGGGGGGCTACACCTTC. Its protein is CASSPTGEGGYTF.

The chain links TRBV4-1 to TRBJ1-2; TRBD1 might be the D (6 bases). This CDR3 spans 13 amino acids. Trimming left V 3 bases short and J 4 bases short, with 9 bases between. CDR1 and CDR2 (germline): MGHRA, YSYEKL. The CDR3 reads CASSHGQLYGYTF. In DNA form, the CDR3 reads TGCGCCAGCAGCCACGGACAGCTCTATGGCTACACCTTC.

The chain recombines TRBV19 with TRBJ2-1; 15 bases match TRBD2. With 5 bases clipped from V and 7 bases from J, the junction kept 9 bases outside the gene matches. The CDR3 is 17 amino acids. CDR1 is LNHDA and CDR2 is SQIVND in the germline V gene (reference sequence). CDR3 loop: CASSPRQGLAGGNEQFF. The CDR3 DNA is TGTGCCAGTAGTCCCCGACAGGGACTAGCGGGAGGAAATGAGCAGTTCTTC.

V usage is TRBV7-3 and J usage is TRBJ2-3; D gene uncertain. The CDR3 runs to 15 residues. The germline V gene has CDR1 SGHTA and CDR2 FQGTGA. Trimming left V 5 bases short and J 0 bases short, with 12 bases between. CDR3 amino acids: CASSRSGTSTDTQYF. The CDR3 coding sequence is TGTGCCAGCAGCAGGTCGGGCACAAGCACAGATACGCAGTATTTT.